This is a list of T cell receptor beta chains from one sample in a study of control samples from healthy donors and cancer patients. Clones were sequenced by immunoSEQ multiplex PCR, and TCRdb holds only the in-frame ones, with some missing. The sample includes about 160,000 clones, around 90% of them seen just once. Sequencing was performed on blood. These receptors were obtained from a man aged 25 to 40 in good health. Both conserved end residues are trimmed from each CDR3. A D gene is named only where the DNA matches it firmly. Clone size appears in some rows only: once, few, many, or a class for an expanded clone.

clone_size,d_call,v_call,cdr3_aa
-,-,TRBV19,ASSIGGGTEAF
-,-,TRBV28,ASSLRSSYEQY
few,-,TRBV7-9,ASSLISYEQY
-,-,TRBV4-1,ASSPLGRVVNTEAF
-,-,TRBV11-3,ASSLGDTGELF
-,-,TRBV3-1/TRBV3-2,ASSQDRLDGSETQY
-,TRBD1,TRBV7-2,ASSSGTGYYEQY
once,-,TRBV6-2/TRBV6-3,ASSYNGGSNQPQH
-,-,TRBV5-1,ASSIGLMSTDTQY
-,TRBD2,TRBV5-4,ASKIAGGNEQF
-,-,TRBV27,ASGKDSPNTEAF
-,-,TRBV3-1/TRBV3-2,ASSRGESRNTIY
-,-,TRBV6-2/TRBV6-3,ASSYSYGGGRPTYEQY
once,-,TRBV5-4,ASSFGGYNYGYT
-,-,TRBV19,ASSIGGVNTEAF
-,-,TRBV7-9,ASSLMAALVQETQY
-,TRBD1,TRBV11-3,ASSFGTGGVNTEAF
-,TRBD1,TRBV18,ASSPGQGSEQY
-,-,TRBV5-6,ASSPTQTRTANEKLF
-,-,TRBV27,ASSPTGSDHEQY